The 13 T cell receptor beta chains presented below share a single source sample, sequenced in a study of shared clonotypes between healthy human individuals. Here immunoSEQ multiplex PCR was the method, and the copy in TCRdb shows in-frame clones only, minus some. The data contain some 900,000 clones, around 80% of them singletons. Sequenced sample: memory CD4+ T cells sorted from blood. This sample's subset: CD45RA-negative fraction. Receptor source: a man aged 18 to 35 in good health.

The chain uses TRBV5-1 and TRBJ2-7; D could derive from TRBD1 or TRBD2 (5 bases each). This CDR3 contains 14 residues. In germline, CDR1 is SGHRS, CDR2 YFSETQ. V dropped 6 bases and J dropped 2 bases, with 15 bases sitting between them. CDR3 loop: CASTSGGLTYEQYF. CDR3 coding DNA: TGCGCCAGCACCTCTGGGGGTTTAACCTACGAGCAGTACTTC.

This chain links TRBV2 with TRBJ2-5; possible D gene TRBD1, 5 bases. The CDR3 extends over 14 amino acids. CDR1 is SNHLY, CDR2 FYNNEI, per germline. The germline V and J ends were trimmed by 3 bases and 0 bases, with 8 bases remaining between them. In DNA, the CDR3 is TGTGCCAGCAGTGAGGACACTTACCAAGAGACCCAGTACTTC. Translating gives CASSEDTYQETQYF.

This chain uses TRBV5-1 with TRBJ1-2; 12 bases are shared with TRBD1. Germline values: CDR1 SGHRS, CDR2 YFSETQ. With 3 bases clipped from V and 4 bases from J, the junction kept 4 bases outside the gene matches. The CDR3 totals 15 residues. CDR3 loop: CASSSGTGGFYGYTF. In DNA form, the CDR3 reads TGCGCCAGCAGCTCGGGGACAGGGGGCTTCTATGGCTACACCTTC. Full variable domain (remainder filled in from reference TRBV5-1 and TRBJ1-2): KAGVTQTPRYLIKTRGQQVTLSCSPISGHRSVSWYQQTPGQGLQFLFEYFSETQRNKGNFPGRFSGRQFSNSRSEMNVSTLELGDSALYLCASSSGTGGFYGYTFGSGTRLTVV.

This clone was detected only a few times. The rearrangement uses TRBV7-9 and TRBJ1-5; D perhaps matches TRBD1 (6 bases). The CDR3 has 15 amino acids. Per germline, CDR1 SEHNR and CDR2 FQNEAQ (reference sequence). V was clipped by 3 bases and J by 6 bases, with 15 bases between them. Here the CDR3 DNA reads TGTGCCAGCAGCTTTGGGGGGGACAACACTCAGCCCCAGCATTTT. Its protein product is CASSFGGDNTQPQHF.

The chain links TRBV28 to TRBJ1-2; D may be TRBD1 (5 bases). V gave up 7 bases and J gave up 5 bases, with 14 bases separating them. Germline CDR1 is MDHEN and CDR2 is SYDVKM. The CDR3 loop spans 13 amino acids. This CDR3 is CASTGSRGYGYTF. Here the CDR3 DNA reads TGTGCCAGCACCGGAAGTAGGGGTTATGGCTACACCTTC.

The chain recombines TRBV6-1 with TRBJ2-7, with D unresolved. From germline, CDR1 is MNHNS and CDR2 SASEGT. CDR3 length equals 15 residues. Deletions cut 2 bases from V and 5 bases from J, with 16 bases between. The CDR3 spells CASSEYWGSVDEQYF. CDR3 bases: TGTGCCAGCAGTGAATACTGGGGAAGTGTCGACGAGCAGTACTTC.

This clone was seen a few times. The same CDR3 can be traced to other DNA sequences in this sample. The V call is TRBV14, the J call TRBJ1-1; D gene ambiguous. Germline-derived CDR1 and CDR2 are SGHDN and FVKESK. The CDR3 extends over 14 amino acids. V shed 1 base and J shed 6 bases, with 12 bases lying between them. CDR3 coding DNA: TGTGCCAGCAGCCAAGTCGGGCAGGCCGCTGAAGCTTTCTTT. This codes for CASSQVGQAAEAFF.

This clone was detected only once. The chain joins TRBV2 to TRBJ2-7; 10 bases map to TRBD2. CDR1 is SNHLY, CDR2 FYNNEI, per germline. The CDR3 length is 16 residues. The V gene end was trimmed by 7 bases and the J gene end by 2 bases; junction bases not matched to a gene: 11. The CDR3 DNA sequence: TGTGCCAGCAAATCACTAGCGGGGATCTCCACCTACGAGCAGTACTTC. It codes for CASKSLAGISTYEQYF.

As for this clone: Different DNA sequences within this sample yield the same CDR3. The chain couples TRBV18 to TRBJ2-5, with D possibly matching TRBD1 (5 bases). V was cut by 3 bases and J by 5 bases, with 7 bases left in between. There are 12 residues in the CDR3. CDR1 is KGHSH and CDR2 is LQKENI in the germline V gene. The CDR3 nucleotides read TGTGCCAGCTCACCCAAGGGGGAGACCCAGTACTTC. This encodes CASSPKGETQYF. Supplemented by reference TRBV18 and TRBJ2-5, the full variable domain reads NAGVMQNPRHLVRRRGQEARLRCSPMKGHSHVYWYRQLPEEGLKFMVYLQKENIIDESGMPKERFSAEFPKEGPSILRIQQVVRGDSAAYFCASSPKGETQYFGPGTRLLVL.

The chain combines TRBV5-4 with TRBJ2-5, with 9 bases fitting TRBD2. The J call may be wrong; the DNA end is better matched by TRBJ2-7. The germline CDR1 and CDR2 sequences are SGHNT and YYREEE (reference sequence). CDR3 length: 15 residues. The CDR3 DNA follows: TGTGCCAGCAGTGGCCGAAGCGGGAGGCCTCTCGAGCAGTACTTC. Translation: CASSGRSGRPLEQYF.

This clone was recorded a few times. The V and J genes are TRBV19 and TRBJ1-5; no clear D gene. This CDR3 region has 13 residues. CDR1 and CDR2 (germline): LNHDA, SQIVND (reference sequence). V was clipped by 7 bases and J by 7 bases, with 14 bases between them. The CDR3 DNA reads as TGTGCCAGTAACACCGTATCAGGACAGCCCCAGCATTTT. It translates to CASNTVSGQPQHF.

As concerns this clone: This sample includes further DNA sequences coding for the same CDR3. This chain connects TRBV5-6 to TRBJ2-5; maybe TRBD2 (5 bases). V was pared by 0 bases and J by 5 bases, with 8 bases between. Per germline, CDR1 SGHDT and CDR2 YYEEEE. The CDR3 spans 13 residues. The CDR3, as DNA: TGTGCCAGCAGCTTGGAGCTAGCTGAGACCCAGTACTTC. Protein: CASSLELAETQYF.

This clone has at least ten counts. V is TRBV25-1 and J is TRBJ1-1; D remains unclear. The CDR3 is 12 residues long. From germline, CDR1 is MGHDK and CDR2 SYGVNS. Trimming removed 8 bases from V and 1 base from J, with 8 bases in between. CDR3 in amino acids: CASGRENTEAFF. The CDR3 nucleotides read TGTGCCAGCGGTCGAGAGAACACTGAAGCTTTCTTT.